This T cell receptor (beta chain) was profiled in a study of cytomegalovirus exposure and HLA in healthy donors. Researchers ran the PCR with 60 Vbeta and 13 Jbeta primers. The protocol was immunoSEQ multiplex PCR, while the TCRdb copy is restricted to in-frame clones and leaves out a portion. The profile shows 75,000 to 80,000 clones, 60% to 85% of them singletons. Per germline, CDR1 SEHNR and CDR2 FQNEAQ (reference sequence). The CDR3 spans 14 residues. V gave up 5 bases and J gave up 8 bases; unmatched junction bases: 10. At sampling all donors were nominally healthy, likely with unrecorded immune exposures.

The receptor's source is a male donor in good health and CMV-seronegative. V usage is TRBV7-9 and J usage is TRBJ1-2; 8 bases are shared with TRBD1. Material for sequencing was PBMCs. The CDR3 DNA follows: TGTGCCAGCAGCCACCCTGACAGGGGCAACGGCTACACCTTC. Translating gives CASSHPDRGNGYTF.